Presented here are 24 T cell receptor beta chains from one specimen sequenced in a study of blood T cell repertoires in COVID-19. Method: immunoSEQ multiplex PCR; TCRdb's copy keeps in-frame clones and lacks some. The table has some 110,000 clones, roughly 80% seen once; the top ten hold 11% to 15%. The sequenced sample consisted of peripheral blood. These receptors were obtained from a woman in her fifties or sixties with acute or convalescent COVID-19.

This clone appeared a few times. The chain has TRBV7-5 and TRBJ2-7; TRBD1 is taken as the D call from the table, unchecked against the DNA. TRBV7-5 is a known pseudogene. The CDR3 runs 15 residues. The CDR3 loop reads CARSPRTGGGYEQYF. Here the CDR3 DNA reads TGTGCCAGAAGCCCCCGGACAGGGGGAGGCTACGAGCAGTACTTC.

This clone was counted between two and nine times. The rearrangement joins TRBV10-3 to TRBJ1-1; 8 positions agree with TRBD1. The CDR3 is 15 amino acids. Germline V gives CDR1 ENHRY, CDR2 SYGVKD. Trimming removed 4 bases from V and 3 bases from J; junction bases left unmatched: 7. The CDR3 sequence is CAISVAGGVDTEAFF. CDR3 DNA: TGTGCCATCAGTGTAGCAGGGGGCGTTGACACTGAAGCTTTCTTT.

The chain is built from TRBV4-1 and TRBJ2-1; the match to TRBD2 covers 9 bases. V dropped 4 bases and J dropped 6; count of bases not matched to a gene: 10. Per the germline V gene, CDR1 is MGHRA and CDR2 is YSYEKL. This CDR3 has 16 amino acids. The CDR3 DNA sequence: TGCGCCAGCAGCCGCGTTGGCGGGAGGGCCACCAATGAGCAGTTCTTC. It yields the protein CASSRVGGRATNEQFF.

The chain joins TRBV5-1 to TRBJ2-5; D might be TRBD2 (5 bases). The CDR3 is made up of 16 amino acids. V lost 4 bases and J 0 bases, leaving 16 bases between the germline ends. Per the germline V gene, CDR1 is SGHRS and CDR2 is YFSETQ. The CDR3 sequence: CASSLLAGVYQETQYF. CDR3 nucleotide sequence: TGCGCCAGCAGCCTCCTGGCCGGGGTCTACCAAGAGACCCAGTACTTC. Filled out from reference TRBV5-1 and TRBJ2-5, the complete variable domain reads KAGVTQTPRYLIKTRGQQVTLSCSPISGHRSVSWYQQTPGQGLQFLFEYFSETQRNKGNFPGRFSGRQFSNSRSEMNVSTLELGDSALYLCASSLLAGVYQETQYFGPGTRLLVL.

DNA of the CDR3: TGTGCCAGCAGTTACAAAAGGGACAGGAATCAGCCCCAGCATTTT. Protein sequence: CASSYKRDRNQPQHF. The rearrangement links TRBV6-6 to TRBJ1-5; 8 nucleotides match TRBD1. Trimming cost V 2 bases and J 4 bases; bases outside gene matches: 4. Germline V gene lookup returns CDR1 MNHNY and CDR2 SVGAGI (reference sequence). The CDR3 contains 15 residues.

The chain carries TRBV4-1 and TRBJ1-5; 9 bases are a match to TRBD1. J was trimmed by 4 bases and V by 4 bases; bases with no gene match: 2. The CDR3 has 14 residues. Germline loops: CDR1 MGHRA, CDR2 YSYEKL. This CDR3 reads CASSLDRGNQPQHF. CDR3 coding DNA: TGCGCCAGCAGCCTAGACAGGGGGAATCAGCCCCAGCATTTT.

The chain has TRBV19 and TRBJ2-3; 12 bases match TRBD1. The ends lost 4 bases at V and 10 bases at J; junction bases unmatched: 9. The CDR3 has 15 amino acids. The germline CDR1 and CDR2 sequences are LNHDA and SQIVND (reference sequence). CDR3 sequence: CASSTGTGGAMAQYF. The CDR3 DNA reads TGTGCCAGTAGTACCGGGACAGGGGGCGCGATGGCGCAGTATTTT.

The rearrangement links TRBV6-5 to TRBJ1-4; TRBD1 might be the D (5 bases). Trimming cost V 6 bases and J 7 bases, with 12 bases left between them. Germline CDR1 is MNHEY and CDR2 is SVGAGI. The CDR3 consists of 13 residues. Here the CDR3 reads CASSPGISEKLFF. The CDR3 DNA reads TGTGCCAGCAGCCCAGGGATAAGTGAAAAACTGTTTTTT.

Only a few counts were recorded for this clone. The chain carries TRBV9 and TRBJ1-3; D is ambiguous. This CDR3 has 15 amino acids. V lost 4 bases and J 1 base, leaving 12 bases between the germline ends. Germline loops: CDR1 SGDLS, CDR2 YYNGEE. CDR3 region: CASSPESFSGNTIYF. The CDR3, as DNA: TGTGCCAGCAGCCCGGAGTCCTTTTCTGGAAACACCATATATTTT.

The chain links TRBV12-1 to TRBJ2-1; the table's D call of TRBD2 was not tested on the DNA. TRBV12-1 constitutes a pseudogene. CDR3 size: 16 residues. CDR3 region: CASSSVGLRERNEQFF. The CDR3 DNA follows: TGTGCCAGCAGCTCTGTAGGTCTGCGGGAGAGGAATGAGCAGTTCTTC.

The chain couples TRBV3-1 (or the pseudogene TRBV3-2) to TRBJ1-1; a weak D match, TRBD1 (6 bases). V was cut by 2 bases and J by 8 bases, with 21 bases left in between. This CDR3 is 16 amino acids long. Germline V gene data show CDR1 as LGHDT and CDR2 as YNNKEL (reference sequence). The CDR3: CASSQLGGGIQGEAFF. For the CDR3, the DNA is TGTGCCAGCAGCCAATTAGGGGGAGGGATCCAGGGCGAAGCTTTCTTT.

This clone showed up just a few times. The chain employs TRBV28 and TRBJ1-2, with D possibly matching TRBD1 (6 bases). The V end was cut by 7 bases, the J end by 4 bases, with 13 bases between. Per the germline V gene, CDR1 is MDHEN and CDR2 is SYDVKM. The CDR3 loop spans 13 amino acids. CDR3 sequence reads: CASTTGGTYGYTF. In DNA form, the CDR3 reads TGTGCCAGCACTACGGGGGGCACCTATGGCTACACCTTC.

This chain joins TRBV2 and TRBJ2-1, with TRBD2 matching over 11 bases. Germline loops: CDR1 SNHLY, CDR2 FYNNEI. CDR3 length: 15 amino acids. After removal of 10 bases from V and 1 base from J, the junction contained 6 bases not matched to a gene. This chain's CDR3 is CANSLAGGSYNEQFF. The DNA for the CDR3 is TGTGCCAACTCTCTAGCGGGGGGTTCCTACAATGAGCAGTTCTTC.

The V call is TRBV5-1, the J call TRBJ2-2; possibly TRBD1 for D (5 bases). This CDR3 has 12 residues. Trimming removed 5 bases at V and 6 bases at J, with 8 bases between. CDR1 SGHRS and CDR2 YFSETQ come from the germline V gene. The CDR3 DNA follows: TGCGCCAGCAGGGAAGGGGCCGGGGAGCTGTTTTTT. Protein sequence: CASREGAGELFF.

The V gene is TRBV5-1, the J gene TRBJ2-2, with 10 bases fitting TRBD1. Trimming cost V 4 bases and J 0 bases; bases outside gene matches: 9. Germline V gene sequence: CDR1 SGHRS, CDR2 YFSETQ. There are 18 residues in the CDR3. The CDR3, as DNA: TGCGCCAGCAGCGTCCGATCCGGGACAGGGGCGAACACCGGGGAGCTGTTTTTT. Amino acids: CASSVRSGTGANTGELFF.

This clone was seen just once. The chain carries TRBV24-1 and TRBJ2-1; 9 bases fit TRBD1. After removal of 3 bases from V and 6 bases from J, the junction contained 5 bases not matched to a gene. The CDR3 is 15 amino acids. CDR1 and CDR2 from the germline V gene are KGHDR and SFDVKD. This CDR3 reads CATSDPGQGLNEQFF. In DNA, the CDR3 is TGTGCCACCAGTGATCCTGGACAGGGGCTCAATGAGCAGTTCTTC.

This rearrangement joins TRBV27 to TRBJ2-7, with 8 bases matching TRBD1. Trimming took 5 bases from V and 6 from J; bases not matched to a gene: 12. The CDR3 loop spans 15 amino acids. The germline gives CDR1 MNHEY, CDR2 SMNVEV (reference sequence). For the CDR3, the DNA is TGTGCCAGCAGTCCGCATCAGGGGGCGCCGGGCGAGCAGTACTTC. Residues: CASSPHQGAPGEQYF.

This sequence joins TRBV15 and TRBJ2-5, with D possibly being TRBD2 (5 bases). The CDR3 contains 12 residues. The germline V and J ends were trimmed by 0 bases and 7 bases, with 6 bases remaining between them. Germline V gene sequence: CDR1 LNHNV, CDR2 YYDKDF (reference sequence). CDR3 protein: CATSRDRGTQYF. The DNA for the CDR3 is TGTGCCACCAGCAGAGATCGGGGGACCCAGTACTTC.

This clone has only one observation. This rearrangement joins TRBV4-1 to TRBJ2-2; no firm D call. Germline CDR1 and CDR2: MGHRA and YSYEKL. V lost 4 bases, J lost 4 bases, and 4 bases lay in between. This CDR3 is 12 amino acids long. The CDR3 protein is CASSLATGELFF. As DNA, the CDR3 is TGCGCCAGCAGCCTGGCCACCGGGGAGCTGTTTTTT.

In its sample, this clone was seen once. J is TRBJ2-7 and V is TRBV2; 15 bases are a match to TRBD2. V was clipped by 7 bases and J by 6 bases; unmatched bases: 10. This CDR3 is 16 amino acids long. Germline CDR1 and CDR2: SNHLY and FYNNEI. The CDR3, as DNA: TGTGCCAGCACCCCTCTGGGACTAGCGGGAGGTAGCGAGCAGTACTTC. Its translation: CASTPLGLAGGSEQYF.

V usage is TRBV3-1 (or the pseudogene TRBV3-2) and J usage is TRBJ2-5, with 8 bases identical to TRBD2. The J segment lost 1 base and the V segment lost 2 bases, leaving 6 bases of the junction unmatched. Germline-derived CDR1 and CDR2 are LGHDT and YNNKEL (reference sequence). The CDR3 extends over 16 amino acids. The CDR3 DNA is TGTGCCAGCAGCCAACTCCAGCGGGGGTCCCAAGAGACCCAGTACTTC. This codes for CASSQLQRGSQETQYF.

The CDR3 loop is CASSFWASGHQETQYF. The CDR3 DNA reads TGTGCCAGCAGCTTTTGGGCTAGCGGGCATCAAGAGACCCAGTACTTC. This chain uses TRBV5-6 with TRBJ2-5; 8 nucleotides agree with TRBD2. This CDR3 has 16 amino acids. After removal of 2 bases from V and 2 bases from J, the junction contained 8 bases not matched to a gene. Germline CDR1 is SGHDT and CDR2 is YYEEEE. Variable domain in full (rest from reference TRBV5-6 and TRBJ2-5): DAGVTQSPTHLIKTRGQQVTLRCSPKSGHDTVSWYQQALGQGPQFIFQYYEEEERQRGNFPDRFSGHQFPNYSSELNVNALLLGDSALYLCASSFWASGHQETQYFGPGTRLLVL.

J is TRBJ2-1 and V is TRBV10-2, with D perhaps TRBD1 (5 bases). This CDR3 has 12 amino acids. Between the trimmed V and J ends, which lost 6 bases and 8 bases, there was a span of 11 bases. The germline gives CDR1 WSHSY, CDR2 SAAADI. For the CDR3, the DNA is TGCGCCAGCAGAGGGGTGACCGATGAGCAGTTCTTC. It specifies CASRGVTDEQFF.

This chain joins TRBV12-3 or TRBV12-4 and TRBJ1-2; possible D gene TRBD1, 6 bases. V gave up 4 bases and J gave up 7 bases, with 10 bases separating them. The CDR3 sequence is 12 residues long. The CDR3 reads CASSSQGGGYTF. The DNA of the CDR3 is TGTGCCAGCAGTTCACAGGGCGGTGGCTACACCTTC.